The 21 T cell receptor beta chains listed next were all sequenced from one sample in a study of control samples from healthy donors and cancer patients. This table comes from immunoSEQ multiplex PCR, and its TCRdb copy is limited to in-frame clones, with some not included. Among around 150,000 clones listed, 94% were seen once. Material for sequencing was PBMCs. Receptors were obtained from a man aged 55 to 70 with colorectal cancer.

In nucleotides, the CDR3 is TGTGCCAGCAGTTACTTCCAGCGGGCCGCAAATGAGCAGTTCTTC. Encoded protein: CASSYFQRAANEQFF. The chain is built from TRBV6-6 and TRBJ2-1; D might be TRBD2 (6 bases). Germline V gene lookup returns CDR1 MNHNY and CDR2 SVGAGI (reference sequence). The V end was cut by 1 base, the J end by 7 bases, with 14 bases between. CDR3 length: 15 amino acids.

This chain connects TRBV5-6 to TRBJ2-6; 12 bases are a match to TRBD2. J lost 2 bases, V lost 0 bases, and 3 bases had no gene match. The CDR3 totals 18 residues. Germline V gene lookup returns CDR1 SGHDT and CDR2 YYEEEE. CDR3 bases: TGTGCCAGCAGCTTGGCCCTAGCGGGGGGGCCTGGGGCCAACGTCCTGACTTTC. Translation: CASSLALAGGPGANVLTF.

The chain has TRBV19 and TRBJ2-5, with a weak D call TRBD2 (5 bases). Germline V gives CDR1 LNHDA, CDR2 SQIVND (reference sequence). Trimming stripped 5 bases from V and 6 bases from J, with 16 bases between. The CDR3 is made up of 14 amino acids. CDR3 sequence (DNA): TGTGCCAGTAGTGTCGAGGTCGGGGTGAAGACCCAGTACTTC. This codes for CASSVEVGVKTQYF.

The chain links TRBV23-1 to TRBJ2-7; 7 bases match TRBD1. TRBV23-1 is an ORF, with its function uncertain. V was pared by 0 bases and J by 4 bases, with 9 bases of the junction left unmatched. This CDR3 is built from 16 residues. CDR3 sequence: CASSQSKAGGCYEQYF. In nucleotides, the CDR3 is TGCGCCAGCAGTCAATCGAAGGCAGGGGGTTGTTACGAGCAGTACTTC.

This rearrangement joins TRBV27 to TRBJ1-6; no clear D gene. CDR3 length: 13 amino acids. V lost 5 bases to trimming and J lost 7 bases, with 9 bases between them. Germline CDR1 and CDR2: MNHEY and SMNVEV (reference sequence). CDR3 nucleotide sequence: TGTGCCAGCAGTCCTCTGGAGAATTCACCCCTCCACTTT. Its translation is CASSPLENSPLHF.

V gene TRBV5-6 combines with J gene TRBJ2-5; TRBD2 matches at 11 bases. In germline, CDR1 is SGHDT, CDR2 YYEEEE. The J segment lost 5 bases and the V segment lost 4 bases, leaving 7 bases of the junction unmatched. This CDR3 contains 15 residues. In DNA form, the CDR3 reads TGTGCCAGCAGCGACCAGACTAGCGGGGCCGAGACCCAGTACTTC. Protein sequence: CASSDQTSGAETQYF.

The chain couples TRBV30 to TRBJ2-5; 7 nucleotides align to TRBD1. Germline CDR1 GTSNPN, CDR2 SVGIG (reference sequence). Trimming at V came to 2 bases and at J to 0 bases, leaving 6 bases not matched to a gene. This CDR3 is built from 15 residues. The CDR3 DNA follows: TGTGCCTGGAGTACGGGACAGACCTACCAAGAGACCCAGTACTTC. Its translation: CAWSTGQTYQETQYF.

The chain combines TRBV28 with TRBJ2-4; possible D gene TRBD2, 5 bases. Per the germline V gene, CDR1 is MDHEN and CDR2 is SYDVKM. This CDR3 spans 16 amino acids. Between the trimmed V and J ends, which lost 6 bases and 6 bases, there was a span of 21 bases. CDR3 protein: CASSQNSPGILNIQYF. The CDR3 DNA is TGTGCCAGCAGCCAAAACTCACCGGGGATATTAAACATTCAGTACTTC. Using reference TRBV28 and TRBJ2-4 for the parts outside the CDR3, the full variable domain is DVKVTQSSRYLVKRTGEKVFLECVQDMDHENMFWYRQDPGLGLRLIYFSYDVKMKEKGDIPEGYSVSREKKERFSLILESASTNQTSMYLCASSQNSPGILNIQYFGAGTRLSVL.

V is TRBV28 and J is TRBJ1-1; possibly TRBD1 for D (5 bases). Per germline, CDR1 MDHEN and CDR2 SYDVKM. V gave up 3 bases and J gave up 9 bases, with 11 bases separating them. CDR3 length: 12 amino acids. The CDR3 coding sequence is TGTGCCAGCAGTTTTTGGTACAGGCAAGCTTTCTTT. It yields the protein CASSFWYRQAFF.

This clone appeared a single time. The chain uses TRBV5-1 and TRBJ1-4, with 7 nucleotides matching TRBD1. CDR1 and CDR2 (germline): SGHRS, YFSETQ. The CDR3 covers 17 residues. J was trimmed by 0 bases and V by 2 bases; bases with no gene match: 7. The DNA of the CDR3 is TGCGCCAGCAGCTTTGGTGACAGGGCGGCAACTAATGAAAAACTGTTTTTT. Translated: CASSFGDRAATNEKLFF. The complete variable domain, with remaining parts taken from reference TRBV5-1 and TRBJ1-4, reads KAGVTQTPRYLIKTRGQQVTLSCSPISGHRSVSWYQQTPGQGLQFLFEYFSETQRNKGNFPGRFSGRQFSNSRSEMNVSTLELGDSALYLCASSFGDRAATNEKLFFGSGTQLSVL.

CDR3 sequence reads: CASSYSEGASEAFF. For the CDR3, the DNA is TGTGCCAGCAGTTACTCGGAGGGGGCTAGTGAAGCTTTCTTT. The gene calls are TRBV6-5 and TRBJ1-1, with 7 bases lining up with TRBD1. The CDR3 totals 14 residues. Germline V gives CDR1 MNHEY, CDR2 SVGAGI. J was trimmed by 7 bases and V by 0 bases; bases with no gene match: 5.

This rearrangement joins TRBV6-5 to TRBJ1-3, with TRBD1 matching 8 bases. V was pared by 10 bases and J by 4 bases, with 6 bases of the junction left unmatched. Germline V gives CDR1 MNHEY, CDR2 SVGAGI. There are 13 residues in the CDR3. CDR3 residues: CATQGARGNTIYF. The CDR3, as DNA: TGTGCCACCCAGGGGGCGCGAGGAAACACCATATATTTT.

The CDR3 region is CASSPIGAGSSYEQYF. The CDR3 nucleotides are TGTGCCAGCAGCCCGATAGGGGCAGGCAGCTCCTACGAGCAGTACTTC. The V gene is TRBV3-1 (or the pseudogene TRBV3-2), the J gene TRBJ2-7, with D possibly matching TRBD1 (5 bases). The CDR3 is 16 amino acids. Trimming stripped 4 bases from V and 0 bases from J, with 16 bases between. In germline, CDR1 is LGHDT, CDR2 YNNKEL (reference sequence).

V usage is TRBV7-2 and J usage is TRBJ2-1; no clear D gene. V was pared by 1 base and J by 2 bases, with 9 bases between. CDR3 length: 15 residues. Germline V gene sequence: CDR1 SGHTA, CDR2 FQGNSA. The CDR3 loop is CASSLGGTTYNEQFF. CDR3 nucleotides: TGTGCCAGCAGCTTAGGAGGTACCACCTACAATGAGCAGTTCTTC.

The chain links TRBV10-3 to TRBJ1-5; tentatively, D is TRBD1 (5 bases). This CDR3 spans 15 amino acids. Trimming pared 3 bases from V and 2 bases from J, leaving 11 bases between. CDR1 and CDR2 from the germline V gene are ENHRY and SYGVKD. DNA of the CDR3: TGTGCCATCAGTGACAGGGAGGGTGGCAATCAGCCCCAGCATTTT. It specifies CAISDREGGNQPQHF.

This rearrangement joins TRBV7-8 to TRBJ1-5; D not resolved. Germline CDR1 SGHVS, CDR2 FQNEAQ. This CDR3 region has 16 residues. V was pared by 1 base and J by 0 bases, with 10 bases between. CDR3 nucleotides: TGTGCCAGCAGCTTAGGCGGGCCCGGTAGCAATCAGCCCCAGCATTTT. This encodes CASSLGGPGSNQPQHF.

J is TRBJ1-5 and V is TRBV21-1. TRBV21-1 constitutes a pseudogene. The CDR3 extends over 15 amino acids. CDR3 loop: CASSPRGAGNQPQHF. The CDR3 coding sequence is TGTGCCAGCAGCCCCCGAGGGGCAGGGAATCAGCCCCAGCATTTT.

The rearrangement links TRBV12-3 or TRBV12-4 to TRBJ2-5; D gene uncertain. Trimming pared 6 bases from V and 1 base from J, leaving 9 bases between. The CDR3 length is 13 residues. The CDR3 reads CASSLPPQETQYF. CDR3 bases: TGTGCCAGCAGCCTACCCCCCCAAGAGACCCAGTACTTC.

The chain employs TRBV11-2 and TRBJ2-7; D is undetermined. This CDR3 spans 15 amino acids. Germline CDR1 reads SGHAT; CDR2 reads FQNNGV. Trimming removed 0 bases from V and 3 bases from J, with 12 bases in between. CDR3 sequence (DNA): TGTGCCAGCAGCTTAGAGGTAGGGCGGAACTACGAGCAGTACTTC. Residues: CASSLEVGRNYEQYF.

For the CDR3, the DNA is TGTGCCAGCAGTTTTCTTGGGGCGGTTCCAGGCGCTGAAGCTTTCTTT. Encoded protein: CASSFLGAVPGAEAFF. V and J are TRBV27 and TRBJ1-1; possibly TRBD1 for D (5 bases). CDR3 length: 16 amino acids. V dropped 3 bases and J dropped 6 bases, with 20 bases sitting between them. The V gene's germline CDR1 is MNHEY and CDR2 SMNVEV (reference sequence).

J is TRBJ1-1 and V is TRBV4-1; D possibly corresponds to TRBD1 (6 bases). With 3 bases removed from V and 0 bases from J, the gap between germline ends came to 14 bases. The CDR3 runs to 16 residues. Germline-derived CDR1 and CDR2 are MGHRA and YSYEKL. In DNA form, the CDR3 reads TGCGCCAGCAGCCAGGCGTGGCAGGGGATGAACACTGAAGCTTTCTTT. It is translated as CASSQAWQGMNTEAFF.